This TCR beta chain was recorded in a study of CD8 T cells in ankylosing spondylitis. Each TCR beta library was made by quantitative 5'-RACE that incorporated molecular barcodes. One entry per CDR3 protein results from TCRdb running MiXCR on the 5' RACE reads. The data hold around 390,000 distinct CDR3 sequences, with 20% to 25% observed a single time. This clonotype was found a few times. Its antigen remains unidentified. Findings and caveats of the study: A TCR beta motif of 7 to 9 highly homologous variants seemed to mark ankylosing spondylitis blood.

Germline V gene data show CDR1 as LGHNA and CDR2 as YNFKEQ. The ends lost 1 base at V and 5 bases at J; junction bases unmatched: 11. This CDR3 spans 17 amino acids. This rearrangement joins TRBV4-2 to TRBJ2-5; 9 nucleotides line up with TRBD2. The sequence came from a male donor with ankylosing spondylitis. The sequenced material came from blood, either unsorted or a sorted T cell fraction (not recorded which). CDR3 sequence (DNA): TGTGCCAGCAGCCAAGTGTCGCCCAGCGGGAGGAAGGAGACCCAGTACTTC. It translates to CASSQVSPSGRKETQYF.